The TCR beta chain described here comes from a study of OX40 agonist ivuxolimab in advanced cancers. Libraries were prepared by immunoSEQ multiplex PCR; TCRdb keeps only in-frame clonotypes and omits some of them. The sample holds about 18,000 clones, around two thirds seen once. V lost 1 base, J lost 4 bases, and 8 bases lay in between. Germline assignment: CDR1 LGHNA and CDR2 YSLEER. The CDR3 sequence is 13 residues long. The sequenced sample was CD4+ or CD8+ T cells sorted from blood, obtained in a trial of the OX40 agonist ivuxolimab. The source is an adult with an advanced solid tumor such as melanoma, head and neck, liver or kidney cancer. The V call is TRBV4-3, the J call TRBJ2-7; unclear D gene. The chain's CDR3 is CASSQVKGYEQYF. The CDR3 coding sequence is TGCGCCAGCAGCCAAGTCAAAGGGTACGAGCAGTACTTC.